Shown below are 14 T cell receptor beta chains from a single sample sequenced in a study of cytotoxic CD8 clonotypes in ibrutinib-treated CLL. The assay was immunoSEQ multiplex PCR, and TCRdb's table has in-frame clones only and misses some. The table records a few hundred thousand clones, around three quarters of them present only once. This specimen was PBMCs, taken after 24 months of ibrutinib treatment. The receptors shown here come from a human donor with chronic lymphocytic leukemia.

The chain recombines TRBV7-9 with TRBJ1-4, with a possible D match to TRBD1 (6 bases). Germline V lookup: CDR1 SEHNR, CDR2 FQNEAQ (reference sequence). Trimming took off 2 bases at V and 7 bases at J, with 14 bases between the two ends. The CDR3 length is 15 residues. In DNA form, the CDR3 reads TGTGCCAGCAGCTTAACAGGGTCGGATCGTGAAAAACTGTTTTTT. Translated, it gives CASSLTGSDREKLFF.

V is TRBV19 and J is TRBJ1-5; 8 nucleotides match TRBD1. The V segment lost 6 bases and the J segment 4 bases; nucleotides outside the gene matches: 8. Germline V gene data show CDR1 as LNHDA and CDR2 as SQIVND (reference sequence). CDR3 length: 15 residues. Written as DNA, the CDR3 is TGTGCCAGTAGGCATGACAGGGGTGGGAATCAGCCCCAGCATTTT. Translated, it gives CASRHDRGGNQPQHF.

This clone has only one observation. The chain has TRBV28 and TRBJ2-5; 7 nucleotides align to TRBD2. CDR1 is MDHEN, CDR2 SYDVKM, per germline. V gave up 7 bases and J gave up 5 bases; unmatched junction bases: 7. CDR3 size: 13 residues. CDR3 sequence: CASIRGGMETQYF. As DNA, the CDR3 is TGTGCCAGCATAAGGGGAGGGATGGAGACCCAGTACTTC.

This sequence joins TRBV21-1 and TRBJ2-1; TRBD2 is the table's D call, not checked against the DNA. TRBV21-1 counts as a pseudogene. This CDR3 region has 14 residues. The CDR3 bases are TGTGCCAGCAGCAAAGGCAGGAGGCGTGACCCCGTGTTCTTC. This gives the protein CASSKGRRRDPVFF.

The J gene is TRBJ1-2, the V gene TRBV27; no clear D gene. CDR1 MNHEY and CDR2 SMNVEV come from the germline V gene (reference sequence). The CDR3 sequence is 12 residues long. Between the trimmed V and J ends, which lost 3 bases and 8 bases, there was a span of 10 bases. The CDR3 DNA follows: TGTGCCAGCAGTTTTCCGGGAGGCGGCTACACCTTC. Protein: CASSFPGGGYTF.

The chain links TRBV4-3 to TRBJ1-1, with 8 positions matching TRBD1. Losses at the gene ends were 3 bases for V and 6 bases for J; bases not matched to a gene: 3. CDR1 is LGHNA, CDR2 YSLEER, per germline. The CDR3 contains 13 residues. The DNA of the CDR3 is TGCGCCAGCAGCCAGGACAGGGTCGCTGAAGCTTTCTTT. It encodes CASSQDRVAEAFF.

The J gene is TRBJ2-3, the V gene TRBV30, with D perhaps TRBD2 (6 bases). This CDR3 has 14 amino acids. CDR1 is GTSNPN, CDR2 SVGIG, per germline (reference sequence). V lost 4 bases and J 2 bases, leaving 13 bases between the germline ends. In DNA form, the CDR3 reads TGTGCCTGGAAACTACTAGCCCACACAGATACGCAGTATTTT. This translates into CAWKLLAHTDTQYF.

In DNA form, the CDR3 reads TGTGCCTGGACTAGCGGGAGTTCGTCAGTTGAGCAGTTCTTC. It specifies CAWTSGSSSVEQFF. The chain has TRBV30 and TRBJ2-1, with 10 bases identical to TRBD2. The germline V gene has CDR1 GTSNPN and CDR2 SVGIG (reference sequence). The V and J ends lost 4 bases and 9 bases, in that order; junction bases with no gene match: 9. CDR3 size: 14 residues.

The chain's CDR3 is CSVSRGSGTQYF. CDR3 sequence (DNA): TGCAGCGTTTCACGCGGGAGTGGGACGCAGTATTTT. The genes are TRBV29-1 and TRBJ2-3; 7 bases map to TRBD2. V gave up 5 bases and J gave up 9 bases; unmatched junction bases: 8. Germline V gives CDR1 SQVTM, CDR2 ANQGSEA. The CDR3 has 12 residues.

This chain joins TRBV27 and TRBJ2-7, with D unresolved. The CDR3 loop spans 14 amino acids. Germline V lookup: CDR1 MNHEY, CDR2 SMNVEV (reference sequence). V was pared by 5 bases and J by 3 bases, with 14 bases between. The CDR3 is CASSTNLSSYEQYF. Here the CDR3 DNA reads TGTGCCAGCAGTACGAATCTTTCAAGCTACGAGCAGTACTTC.

The genes are TRBV29-1 and TRBJ2-1; no definite D call. The germline CDR1 and CDR2 sequences are SQVTM and ANQGSEA. This CDR3 contains 11 residues. V was pared by 4 bases and J by 4 bases, with 5 bases between. Here the CDR3 DNA reads TGCAGCGTTGTCGGTTACAATGAGCAGTTCTTC. Translation: CSVVGYNEQFF.

V is TRBV13 and J is TRBJ2-7; 9 bases align to TRBD1. Trimming at V came to 5 bases and at J to 0 bases, leaving 5 bases not matched to a gene. Germline V gene data show CDR1 as PRHDT and CDR2 as FYEKMQ (reference sequence). The CDR3 sequence is 15 residues long. CDR3 residues: CASSDRGMSSYEQYF. CDR3 sequence (DNA): TGTGCCAGCAGCGACAGGGGGATGAGCTCCTACGAGCAGTACTTC.

This sequence joins TRBV20-1 and TRBJ2-7; D unclear. CDR1 is DFQATT and CDR2 is SNEGSKA in the germline V gene (reference sequence). The V and J ends lost 0 bases and 9 bases respectively, with 9 bases between them. CDR3 size: 11 residues. The CDR3 nucleotides are TGCAGTGCTAGAGAGGTCGTATTGCAGTACTTC. Encoded protein: CSAREVVLQYF.

V is TRBV6-5 and J is TRBJ1-1, with D unresolved. From germline, CDR1 is MNHEY and CDR2 SVGAGI. Trimming cost V 5 bases and J 2 bases, with 15 bases left between them. The CDR3 extends over 15 amino acids. The CDR3 nucleotides read TGTGCCAGCAGTAACCGACCGGGCATCAACACTGAAGCTTTCTTT. Translation gives CASSNRPGINTEAFF.